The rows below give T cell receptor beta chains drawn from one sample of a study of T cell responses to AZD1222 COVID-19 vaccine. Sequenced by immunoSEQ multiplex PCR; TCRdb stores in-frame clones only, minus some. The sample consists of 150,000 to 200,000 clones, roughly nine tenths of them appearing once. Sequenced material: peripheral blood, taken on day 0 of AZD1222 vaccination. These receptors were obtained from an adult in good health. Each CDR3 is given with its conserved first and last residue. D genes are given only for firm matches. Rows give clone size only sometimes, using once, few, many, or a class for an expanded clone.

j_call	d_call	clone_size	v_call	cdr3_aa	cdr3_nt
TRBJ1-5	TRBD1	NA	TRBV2	CASSATGGRQPQHF	TGTGCCAGCAGCGCGACAGGGGGAAGGCAGCCCCAGCATTTT
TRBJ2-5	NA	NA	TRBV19	CASSIGTGGSQETQYF	TGTGCCAGTAGTATAGGAACCGGAGGCAGCCAAGAGACCCAGTACTTC
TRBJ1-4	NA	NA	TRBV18	CASSPGREKLFF	TGTGCCAGCTCACCAGGGAGAGAAAAACTGTTTTTT
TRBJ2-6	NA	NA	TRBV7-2	CASSLSLDISGANVLTF	TGTGCCAGCAGCTTAAGCTTGGACATCTCTGGGGCCAACGTCCTGACTTTC
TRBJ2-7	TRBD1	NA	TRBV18	CASSSRTGQRRYEQYF	TGTGCCAGCTCATCTCGGACAGGCCAGAGGCGCTACGAGCAGTACTTC
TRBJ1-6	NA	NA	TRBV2	CASGKEAGRSPLHF	TGTGCCAGCGGAAAGGAGGCAGGGAGGTCACCCCTCCACTTT
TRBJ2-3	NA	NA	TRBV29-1	CSAPSAVSSTDTQYF	TGCAGCGCGCCCTCAGCAGTATCTAGCACAGATACGCAGTATTTT
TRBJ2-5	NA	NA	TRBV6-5	CASSPPTATQETQYF	TGTGCCAGCAGTCCGCCGACAGCCACACAAGAGACCCAGTACTTC
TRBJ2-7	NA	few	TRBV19	CASSISVPHEQYF	TGTGCCAGTAGTATAAGTGTGCCCCACGAGCAGTACTTC
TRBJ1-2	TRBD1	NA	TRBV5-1	CASSLGDRGYGYTF	TGCGCCAGCAGCTTGGGGGACAGGGGGTATGGCTACACCTTC
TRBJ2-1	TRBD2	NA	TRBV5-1	CASSLILRELPLDDEQFF	TGCGCCAGCAGCTTGATCTTGCGGGAGCTTCCCCTAGACGATGAGCAGTTCTTC
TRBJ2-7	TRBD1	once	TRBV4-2	CASSQEGQIYEQYF	TGTGCCAGCAGCCAAGAGGGACAGATCTACGAGCAGTACTTC
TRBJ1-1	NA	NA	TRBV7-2	CASSLSWTATEAFF	TGTGCCAGCAGCTTAAGCTGGACCGCCACTGAAGCTTTCTTT
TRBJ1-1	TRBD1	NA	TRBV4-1	CASSQWAQGATNTEAFF	TGCGCCAGCAGCCAATGGGCGCAGGGGGCGACAAACACTGAAGCTTTCTTT
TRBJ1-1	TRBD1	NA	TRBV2	CASSARGQTNTEAFF	TGTGCCAGCAGTGCCCGGGGACAGACGAACACTGAAGCTTTCTTT
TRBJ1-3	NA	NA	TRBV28	CASSLDRSSGNTIYF	TGTGCCAGCAGTTTAGACAGGAGCTCTGGAAACACCATATATTTT
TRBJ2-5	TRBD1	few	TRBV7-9	CASSLGDRGYF	TGTGCCAGCAGCTTAGGGGACAGGGGGTACTTC
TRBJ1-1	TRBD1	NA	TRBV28	CASSLQPGGTEAFF	TGTGCCAGCAGTCTACAGCCAGGGGGCACTGAAGCTTTCTTT
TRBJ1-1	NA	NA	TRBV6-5	CASSYSRTAIAFF	TGTGCCAGCAGTTACTCGAGGACAGCAATAGCTTTCTTT
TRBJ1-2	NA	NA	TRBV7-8	CASSFTGLYGYTF	TGTGCCAGCAGCTTCACAGGACTCTATGGCTACACCTTC
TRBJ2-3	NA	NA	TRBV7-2	CASSLVGPTDTQYF	TGTGCCAGCAGCTTGGTGGGGCCCACAGATACGCAGTATTTT
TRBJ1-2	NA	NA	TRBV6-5	CASRGTIYGYTF	TGTGCCAGCAGGGGGACGATATATGGCTACACCTTC
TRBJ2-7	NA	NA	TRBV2	CASKVVTGTGQSGAPSYEQYF	TGTGCCAGCAAGGTCGTCACCGGGACAGGACAAAGCGGGGCCCCCTCCTACGAGCAGTACTTC
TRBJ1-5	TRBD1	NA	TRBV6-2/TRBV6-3	CASSYSGTGNQPQHF	TGTGCCAGCAGTTACTCTGGGACAGGGAATCAGCCCCAGCATTTT
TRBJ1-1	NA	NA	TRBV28	CASSPPPEQEAFF	TGTGCCAGCAGTCCCCCGCCCGAGCAGGAAGCTTTCTTT
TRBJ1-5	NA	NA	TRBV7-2	CASSLALRVQAQHF	TGTGCCAGCAGCTTAGCCCTCCGGGTACAGGCCCAGCATTTT
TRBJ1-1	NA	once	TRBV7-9	CASSPVGQQNTEAFF	TGTGCCAGCAGCCCCGTGGGCCAGCAGAACACTGAAGCTTTCTTT
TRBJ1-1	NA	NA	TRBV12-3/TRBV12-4	CASSTHRETEAFF	TGTGCCAGCAGTACTCACAGGGAGACTGAAGCTTTCTTT
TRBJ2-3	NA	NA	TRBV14	CASSPWSTDTQYF	TGTGCCAGCAGCCCATGGAGCACAGATACGCAGTATTTT
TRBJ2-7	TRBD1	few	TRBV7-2	CASSQGQGFYEQYF	TGTGCCAGCAGCCAAGGACAGGGGTTCTACGAGCAGTACTTC
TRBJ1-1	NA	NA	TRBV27	CASSSYTPGDTEAFF	TGTGCCAGCAGTTCCTACACACCGGGGGACACTGAAGCTTTCTTT
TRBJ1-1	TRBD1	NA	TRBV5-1	CASSGGRQGVTEAFF	TGCGCCAGCAGCGGGGGGCGACAGGGTGTGACTGAAGCTTTCTTT
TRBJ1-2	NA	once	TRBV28	CASNLGYGYTF	TGTGCCAGCAACCTGGGATATGGCTACACCTTC
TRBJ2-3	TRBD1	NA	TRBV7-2	CASSRDRDRDTQYF	TGTGCCAGCAGCCGGGACAGGGATCGGGATACGCAGTATTTT
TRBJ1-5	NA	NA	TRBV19	CASSYPPAADRYF	TGTGCCAGTAGTTACCCCCCCGCGGCGGACCGGTATTTT
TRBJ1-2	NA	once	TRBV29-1	CSVEEGANYGYTF	TGCAGCGTTGAGGAGGGGGCTAACTATGGCTACACCTTC
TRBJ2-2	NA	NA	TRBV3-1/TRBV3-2	CASSSRTANTGELFF	TGTGCCAGCAGCTCCCGGACAGCCAACACCGGGGAGCTGTTTTTT
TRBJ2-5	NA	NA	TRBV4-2	CASSRGLGPEGQYF	TGTGCCAGCAGCCGGGGACTTGGGCCGGAGGGCCAGTACTTC
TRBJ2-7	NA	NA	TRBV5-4	CASSLRQRNYEQYF	TGTGCCAGCAGCTTGCGCCAGCGGAACTACGAGCAGTACTTC
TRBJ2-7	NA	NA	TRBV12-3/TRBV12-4	CATRRQGLGEQYF	TGTGCCACCCGAAGGCAGGGTCTTGGCGAGCAGTACTTC